This T cell receptor (beta chain) was captured in a study of breast tumors, draining lymph nodes, adjacent tissues. The germline gives CDR1 SEHNR, CDR2 FQNEAQ (reference sequence). The length of the CDR3 is 15 residues. TCRdb reanalysed the multiplex PCR reads using MiXCR and keeps one entry per CDR3 protein. The table includes nearly 110,000 distinct CDR3 sequences, roughly 33% detected once. Samples came from axillary lymph nodes draining the breast cancer. This clonotype has a count of ten or more. Germline and junction disagree at one end, which may indicate a read error. The specimen was axillary lymph node tissue. The receptor's source is a female donor with breast cancer. Some clones in this sample may be carry-over from other donors' samples. V is TRBV7-9 and J is TRBJ1-2; TRBD1 agrees at 9 bases. CDR3 protein: CASSLNFGTGHGYPF. As DNA, the CDR3 is TGTGCCAGCAGCTTAAATTTTGGGACAGGGCATGGCTACCCCTTC.